The 5 T cell receptor beta chains below were found in one sample sequenced in a study of blood T cell repertoires in COVID-19. Using immunoSEQ multiplex PCR, the repertoire was profiled, and TCRdb retains in-frame clones only, with some absent. The sample has about 36,000 clones, around four fifths seen once. The material sequenced was peripheral blood. All receptors come from a man aged 55 to 70 with acute or convalescent COVID-19.

This clone was found a few times. The CDR3 here is CASSQDQGASQETQYF. The CDR3 DNA follows: TGCGCCAGCAGCCAAGATCAGGGGGCGTCCCAAGAGACCCAGTACTTC. This chain joins TRBV4-1 and TRBJ2-5, with TRBD1 matching 8 bases. V trimming: 0 bases; J trimming: 1 base; junction bases outside the gene matches: 4. CDR3 size: 16 residues. CDR1 MGHRA and CDR2 YSYEKL come from the germline V gene.

This chain uses TRBV2 with TRBJ2-2; D might be TRBD2 (6 bases). Trimming left V 7 bases short and J 7 bases short, with 19 bases between. The CDR3 loop spans 15 amino acids. Germline values: CDR1 SNHLY, CDR2 FYNNEI. Here the CDR3 reads CASKESSGSVGELFF. The CDR3 DNA reads TGTGCCAGCAAGGAAAGTAGCGGATCGGTCGGGGAGCTGTTTTTT.

This clone was detected only once. This chain uses TRBV11-3 with TRBJ2-3; 13 nucleotides align to TRBD2. Germline CDR1 reads SGHNT; CDR2 reads YENEEA. Trimming cost V 7 bases and J 3 bases; bases outside gene matches: 10. The CDR3 runs to 17 residues. Here the CDR3 reads CASNTGWTSGRTDTQYF. CDR3 sequence (DNA): TGTGCCAGCAACACGGGTTGGACTAGCGGGAGAACAGATACGCAGTATTTT.

The chain has TRBV19 and TRBJ2-5, with 10 bases fitting TRBD2. Trimming took 5 bases from V and 5 from J; bases not matched to a gene: 5. Germline V gene lookup returns CDR1 LNHDA and CDR2 SQIVND (reference sequence). The CDR3 totals 14 residues. This CDR3 is CASSGLAAVETQYF. CDR3 nucleotides: TGTGCCAGTAGTGGACTAGCGGCGGTGGAGACCCAGTACTTC.

V usage is TRBV25-1 and J usage is TRBJ1-6; no clear D. The ends were cut back, 2 bases at V and 3 bases at J, with 14 bases in the middle. This CDR3 region has 17 residues. The germline V gene encodes CDR1 MGHDK and CDR2 SYGVNS. The CDR3 DNA sequence: TGTGCCAGCAGTGAAGGGTCAGCGTTGCACTATAATTCACCCCTCCACTTT. Amino acid sequence: CASSEGSALHYNSPLHF.